This TCR beta chain was found in a study of T-cell reconstitution after alpha-beta-depleted transplantation in children. CDR1 and CDR2 from the germline V gene are SGDLS and YYNGEE. CDR3 length equals 15 residues. Trimming left V 3 bases short and J 4 bases short, with 13 bases between. A word on this clonotype: Antigen: not known.

Study-wide findings and caveats: A year had passed since transplant, and T-cell counts and diversity by then came mostly from newly produced T cells. After transplant, high TCRbeta diversity at day 60 in some patients arose from surviving recipient T cells and thymic progenitors.

Unique molecular identifiers were built into the TCRbeta library. MiXCR was run by TCRdb on the PCR reads, yielding one entry per CDR3 protein. The sample includes about a million distinct CDR3 sequences, 25% to 35% of them seen just once. The J gene is TRBJ1-4, the V gene TRBV9; weak D call: TRBD1 (6 bases). The material was PBMCs, mostly from graft donor cells, obtained 360 days after TCRalphabeta/CD19-depleted stem cell transplant. The TCR sequence derives from a boy in the first two years of life who had a stem cell transplant for SCID, so the T cells may come from the graft donor. The CDR3 loop is CASSELRGGNEKLFF. In nucleotides, the CDR3 is TGTGCCAGCAGCGAGCTCAGGGGAGGTAATGAAAAACTGTTTTTT.